This paragraph covers one T cell receptor (beta chain) sequence. Its specificity is unknown. Trimming pared 0 bases from V and 0 bases from J, leaving 11 bases between. In germline, CDR1 is SGDLS, CDR2 YYNGEE. CDR3 length: 16 amino acids. Each sorted fraction was over 95% pure. This sample stems from a study of beta chain features in type 1 diabetes. The study reverse transcribed the entire isolated RNA, so it sequenced expressed TCRB transcripts. Sequencing was performed with immunoSEQ multiplex PCR; in TCRdb, only in-frame clones are kept and a portion is missing. The data contain more than 85,000 clones, about 40% of them singletons. Regarding the study as a whole: TCRB repertoires of naive, central memory and Treg cells appeared more similar among patients than among healthy donors. It was possible that PCR favored shorter templates, equally so in patients and controls. A potential influence of HLA type upon TCRB rearrangement remained unresolved herein.

The receptor's source is a young woman in good health. The source material was stem cell memory CD4+ T cells from blood. The chain couples TRBV9 to TRBJ2-3, with a tentative D call TRBD2 (5 bases). The CDR3 protein is CASSVAVVASTDTQYF. CDR3 sequence (DNA): TGTGCCAGCAGCGTAGCGGTCGTAGCGAGCACAGATACGCAGTATTTT. The complete variable domain, with remaining parts taken from reference TRBV9 and TRBJ2-3, reads DSGVTQTPKHLITATGQRVTLRCSPRSGDLSVYWYQQSLDQGLQFLIQYYNGEERAKGNILERFSAQQFPDLHSELNLSSLELGDSALYFCASSVAVVASTDTQYFGPGTRLTVL.